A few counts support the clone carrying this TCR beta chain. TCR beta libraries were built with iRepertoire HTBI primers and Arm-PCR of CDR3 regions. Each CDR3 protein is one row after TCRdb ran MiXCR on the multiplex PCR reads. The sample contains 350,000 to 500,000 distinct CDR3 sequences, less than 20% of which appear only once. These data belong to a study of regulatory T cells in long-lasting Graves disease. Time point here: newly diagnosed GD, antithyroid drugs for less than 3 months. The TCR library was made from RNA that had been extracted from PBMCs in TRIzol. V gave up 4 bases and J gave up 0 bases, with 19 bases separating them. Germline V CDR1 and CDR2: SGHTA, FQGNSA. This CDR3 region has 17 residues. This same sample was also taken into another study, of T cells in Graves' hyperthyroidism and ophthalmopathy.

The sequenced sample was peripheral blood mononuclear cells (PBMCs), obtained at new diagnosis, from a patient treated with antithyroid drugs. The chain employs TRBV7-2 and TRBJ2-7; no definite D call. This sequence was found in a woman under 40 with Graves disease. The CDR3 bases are TGTGCCAGCAGCTCGCCTCTGACGGAGTATAGCTCCTACGAGCAGTACTTC. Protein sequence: CASSSPLTEYSSYEQYF.